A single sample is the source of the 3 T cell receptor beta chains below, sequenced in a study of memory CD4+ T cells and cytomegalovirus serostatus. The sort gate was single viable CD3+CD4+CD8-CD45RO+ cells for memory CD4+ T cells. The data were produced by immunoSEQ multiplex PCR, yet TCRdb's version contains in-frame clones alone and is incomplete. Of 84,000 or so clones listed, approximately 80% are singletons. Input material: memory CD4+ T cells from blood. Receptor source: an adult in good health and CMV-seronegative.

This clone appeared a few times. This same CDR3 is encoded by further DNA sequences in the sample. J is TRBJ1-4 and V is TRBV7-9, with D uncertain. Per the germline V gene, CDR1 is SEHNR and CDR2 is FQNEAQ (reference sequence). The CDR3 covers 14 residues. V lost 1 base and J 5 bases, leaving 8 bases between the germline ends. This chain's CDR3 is CASSLGGRNEKLFF. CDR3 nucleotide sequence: TGTGCCAGCAGCTTAGGGGGTAGGAATGAAAAACTGTTTTTT.

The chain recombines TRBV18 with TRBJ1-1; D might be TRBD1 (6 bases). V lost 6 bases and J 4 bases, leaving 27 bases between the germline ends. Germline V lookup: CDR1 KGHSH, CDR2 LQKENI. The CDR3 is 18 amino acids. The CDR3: CASSPAWGRGMVSTEAFF. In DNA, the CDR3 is TGTGCCAGCTCCCCAGCATGGGGGCGAGGCATGGTATCCACTGAAGCTTTCTTT.

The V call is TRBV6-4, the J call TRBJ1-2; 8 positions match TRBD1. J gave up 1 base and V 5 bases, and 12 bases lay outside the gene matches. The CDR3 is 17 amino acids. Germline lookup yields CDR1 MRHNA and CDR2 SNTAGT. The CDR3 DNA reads TGTGCCAGCAGTCCCCCGGGACAGGAATGTTATAACTATGGCTACACCTTC. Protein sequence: CASSPPGQECYNYGYTF.